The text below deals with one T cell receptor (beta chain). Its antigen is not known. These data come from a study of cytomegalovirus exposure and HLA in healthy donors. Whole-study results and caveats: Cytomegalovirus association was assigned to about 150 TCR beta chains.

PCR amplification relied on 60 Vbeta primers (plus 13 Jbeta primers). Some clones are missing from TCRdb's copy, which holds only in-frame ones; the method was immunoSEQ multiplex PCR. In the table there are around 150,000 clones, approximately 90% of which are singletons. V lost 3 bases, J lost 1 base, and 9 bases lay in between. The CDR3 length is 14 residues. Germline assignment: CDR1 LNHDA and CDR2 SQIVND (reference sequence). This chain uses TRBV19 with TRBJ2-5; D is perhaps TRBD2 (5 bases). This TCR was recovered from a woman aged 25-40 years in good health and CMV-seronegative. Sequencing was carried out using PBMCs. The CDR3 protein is CASSMAGVQETQYF. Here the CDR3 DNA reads TGTGCCAGTAGTATGGCCGGGGTCCAAGAGACCCAGTACTTC.